This T cell receptor (beta chain) was identified during a study of blood T cell repertoires in COVID-19. About the research overall: The analysed material was cDNA or gDNA that came from T cells, B-cell-depleted T cells, or PBMCs.

J was trimmed by 0 bases and V by 4 bases; bases with no gene match: 7. The CDR3 is 17 amino acids. The germline V gene has CDR1 LNHDA and CDR2 SQIVND (reference sequence). TCRdb keeps only in-frame clones here, not all; method: immunoSEQ multiplex PCR. The sample includes about 220,000 clones, roughly 89% of them seen just once. The sample was PBMCs or T cells enriched from blood (not recorded which). The sequence was collected from a woman between 25 and 40 years old with acute COVID-19. The chain employs TRBV19 and TRBJ1-5; TRBD1 matches 9 bases. The DNA for the CDR3 is TGTGCCAGTAGTAAGGGACAGGGACTATATAGCAATCAGCCCCAGCATTTT. It translates to CASSKGQGLYSNQPQHF.